The 28 T cell receptor beta chains given below trace back to one sample, sequenced in a study of T cell repertoires in cytomegalovirus infection. TCRdb itself ran the reads through MiXCR, one entry per CDR3 protein. The sample includes approximately 910,000 distinct CDR3 sequences, roughly 31% of them seen just once. For these receptors, no antigen is known. The sequencing used cultured CD8+ T cells from PBMCs, collected from culture after CMV antigen stimulation. These receptors all come from a human donor in good health (CMV status not recorded). Some clones in this sample may be carry-over from other donors' samples.

This clonotype has a handful of counts. The chain has TRBV19 and TRBJ1-2; unclear D gene. The ends were cut back, 3 bases at V and 2 bases at J, with 7 bases in the middle. The CDR3 totals 13 residues. Per germline, CDR1 LNHDA and CDR2 SQIVND (reference sequence). CDR3 in DNA: TGTGCCAGTAGTATTTCCACAAACTATGGCTACACCTTC. Protein product: CASSISTNYGYTF.

The CDR3 nucleotides read TGCGCCAGCAGCACAGAAGGGGGGGGGAGGAAAAACATTCAGTACTTC. Protein sequence: CASSTEGGGRKNIQYF. The chain carries TRBV4-3 and TRBJ2-4, with TRBD2 as a possible D gene (7 bases). The V and J ends lost 5 bases and 4 bases respectively, with 18 bases between them. Per germline, CDR1 LGHNA and CDR2 YSLEER. The CDR3 length is 16 residues.

This chain uses TRBV7-6 with TRBJ2-7; D remains unclear. V was cut by 4 bases and J by 2 bases, with 9 bases left in between. This CDR3 region has 13 residues. The germline CDR1 and CDR2 sequences are SGHVS and FNYEAQ. The CDR3 protein is CASSSARTYEQYF. CDR3 DNA: TGTGCCAGCAGCTCGGCCAGAACCTACGAGCAGTACTTC. The complete variable domain, with remaining parts taken from reference TRBV7-6 and TRBJ2-7, reads GAGVSQSPRYKVTKRGQDVALRCDPISGHVSLYWYRQALGQGPEFLTYFNYEAQQDKSGLPNDRFSAERPEGSISTLTIQRTEQRDSAMYRCASSSARTYEQYFGPGTRLTVT.

This clonotype was recorded a few times. V and J are TRBV4-1 and TRBJ2-1; tentatively, D is TRBD1 (5 bases). This CDR3 is built from 13 residues. Trimming cost V 1 base and J 6 bases, with 7 bases left between them. The V gene's germline CDR1 is MGHRA and CDR2 YSYEKL. The CDR3 DNA reads as TGCGCCAGCAGCCAAGTCAGGGCCAATGAGCAGTTCTTC. Its translation: CASSQVRANEQFF.

This clonotype was picked up many times. The chain employs TRBV19 and TRBJ1-1; D is unresolved. The V and J ends lost 7 bases and 0 bases respectively, with 12 bases between them. The CDR3 loop spans 14 amino acids. Germline lookup yields CDR1 LNHDA and CDR2 SQIVND (reference sequence). The CDR3 bases are TGTGCCAGTAAACCCGACTGGATGAACACTGAAGCTTTCTTT. Translation: CASKPDWMNTEAFF.

This clonotype was seen a few times. The chain carries TRBV7-9 and TRBJ2-5; the D gene could be TRBD1 or TRBD2 (5 bases each). The CDR3 is 15 residues long. Trimming removed 5 bases from V and 4 bases from J, with 17 bases in between. Germline V gives CDR1 SEHNR, CDR2 FQNEAQ (reference sequence). The chain's CDR3 is CASSAGTLVRETQYF. In nucleotides, the CDR3 is TGTGCCAGCAGCGCCGGGACGCTAGTAAGAGAGACCCAGTACTTC.

The chain joins TRBV28 to TRBJ2-1; tentative D call: TRBD1 (5 bases). V was pared by 3 bases and J by 7 bases, with 13 bases between. The CDR3 spans 14 residues. Germline CDR1 reads MDHEN; CDR2 reads SYDVKM. The CDR3 protein is CASSLVSGRNEQFF. CDR3 in DNA: TGTGCCAGCAGTTTGGTGTCAGGGCGGAATGAGCAGTTCTTC.

The rearrangement joins TRBV19 to TRBJ1-2, with 7 bases fitting TRBD1. The germline gives CDR1 LNHDA, CDR2 SQIVND (reference sequence). Germline trimming cut 5 bases from V and 6 bases from J; bases unmatched to any gene: 15. The CDR3 length is 16 residues. The CDR3 spells CASSSGQAPDPHGYTF. The DNA for the CDR3 is TGTGCCAGTAGTTCCGGACAGGCCCCTGACCCTCATGGCTACACCTTC.

V usage is TRBV6-5 and J usage is TRBJ2-1; D is possibly TRBD2 (6 bases). The V and J ends lost 6 bases and 0 bases respectively, with 12 bases between them. In germline, CDR1 is MNHEY, CDR2 SVGAGI. The CDR3 has 15 residues. The CDR3 DNA is TGTGCCAGCAGGACTAGGGCAATCTCCTACAATGAGCAGTTCTTC. Amino acid sequence: CASRTRAISYNEQFF.

This clonotype was found a few times. The chain recombines TRBV12-3 or TRBV12-4 with TRBJ1-3; D gene uncertain. The CDR3 spans 12 residues. Trimming pared 5 bases from V and 6 bases from J, leaving 8 bases between. The CDR3 region is CASSGRVNTIYF. CDR3 nucleotide sequence: TGTGCCAGCAGTGGCCGAGTAAACACCATATATTTT.

V usage is TRBV4-3 and J usage is TRBJ2-1; TRBD1 matches at 7 bases. V lost 3 bases, J lost 9 bases, and 5 bases stayed unmatched. This CDR3 contains 13 residues. In germline, CDR1 is LGHNA, CDR2 YSLEER. This CDR3 is CASSQPGTVEQFF. DNA for the CDR3: TGCGCCAGCAGCCAGCCCGGGACAGTTGAGCAGTTCTTC.

The J gene is TRBJ1-5, the V gene TRBV28, with D hard to call. The CDR3 consists of 15 residues. Trimming stripped 7 bases from V and 3 bases from J, with 16 bases between. Germline CDR1 reads MDHEN; CDR2 reads SYDVKM. CDR3 amino acids: CASKTRNGYNQPQHF. CDR3 sequence (DNA): TGTGCCAGCAAGACCCGAAACGGGTACAATCAGCCCCAGCATTTT.

This chain uses TRBV12-3 or TRBV12-4 with TRBJ1-1, with 10 bases that match TRBD1. The CDR3 contains 12 residues. After removal of 7 bases from V and 7 bases from J, the junction contained 3 bases not matched to a gene. The CDR3 DNA follows: TGTGCCAGCACCAGGACAGGGGGTGAAGCTTTCTTT. Translating it yields CASTRTGGEAFF.

CDR3 region: CASTSGTGSNQPQHF. CDR3 in DNA: TGTGCCAGCACCTCAGGGACAGGCAGCAATCAGCCCCAGCATTTT. V gene TRBV2 combines with J gene TRBJ1-5, with 8 bases lining up with TRBD1. Trimming removed 7 bases from V and 1 base from J; junction bases left unmatched: 6. Germline V CDR1 and CDR2: SNHLY, FYNNEI. The CDR3 has 15 amino acids.

This chain connects TRBV7-9 to TRBJ2-1; 8 nucleotides line up with TRBD2. V dropped 6 bases and J dropped 2; count of bases not matched to a gene: 6. Germline CDR1 and CDR2: SEHNR and FQNEAQ (reference sequence). This CDR3 is built from 15 residues. The CDR3 bases are TGTGCCAGCAGTCCAGGGCGGGGGGCCTACAATGAGCAGTTCTTC. Translating gives CASSPGRGAYNEQFF. Together with reference TRBV7-9 and TRBJ2-1, the CDR3 gives the full variable domain: DTGVSQNPRHKITKRGQNVTFRCDPISEHNRLYWYRQTLGQGPEFLTYFQNEAQLEKSRLLSDRFSAERPKGSFSTLEIQRTEQGDSAMYLCASSPGRGAYNEQFFGPGTRLTVL.

This clonotype was found many times. V gene TRBV7-9 combines with J gene TRBJ1-1; D is uncertain. The V and J ends lost 5 bases and 1 base respectively, with 5 bases between them. The germline gives CDR1 SEHNR, CDR2 FQNEAQ (reference sequence). CDR3 length equals 12 residues. CDR3 in amino acids: CASSRQNTEAFF. DNA for the CDR3: TGTGCCAGCAGCAGACAGAACACTGAAGCTTTCTTT.

This clonotype was picked up a small number of times. The rearrangement joins TRBV12-3 or TRBV12-4 to TRBJ2-3; D perhaps matches TRBD2 (7 bases). The V and J ends lost 8 bases and 7 bases respectively, with 22 bases between them. The CDR3 runs 15 residues. The CDR3 here is CASCQRGGVVNTQYF. For the CDR3, the DNA is TGTGCCAGCTGCCAGAGGGGGGGTGTAGTGAATACGCAGTATTTT.

This clonotype was counted a few times. The rearrangement uses TRBV7-8 and TRBJ2-6, with 7 bases fitting TRBD1. CDR3 length: 18 amino acids. Germline values: CDR1 SGHVS, CDR2 FQNEAQ. V lost 5 bases to trimming and J lost 0 bases; unmatched junction nucleotides: 10. The CDR3 DNA reads TGTGCCAGCAGCATACAGGACAGGCTCCTCTCTGGGGCCAACGTCCTGACTTTC. This encodes CASSIQDRLLSGANVLTF.

The chain links TRBV4-1 to TRBJ1-5; 9 nucleotides agree with TRBD1. Unmatched junction bases numbered 7, after V lost 5 bases and J lost 5 bases. CDR1 is MGHRA and CDR2 is YSYEKL in the germline V gene. The CDR3 loop spans 15 amino acids. The CDR3 region is CASSLGTGSDQPQHF. In DNA form, the CDR3 reads TGCGCCAGCAGCTTGGGGACAGGGTCGGATCAGCCCCAGCATTTT.

The chain employs TRBV6-5 and TRBJ1-1; D is perhaps TRBD1 (6 bases). CDR1 and CDR2 from the germline V gene are MNHEY and SVGAGI. Trimming cost V 6 bases and J 5 bases, with 28 bases left between them. This CDR3 comprises 18 residues. The CDR3 reads CASSPVGGARYRGTEAFF. CDR3 nucleotides: TGTGCCAGCAGCCCGGTGGGGGGGGCCAGGTACCGAGGTACTGAAGCTTTCTTT.

This clonotype showed up just a few times. CDR3: CASSLFYSTQETQYF. The CDR3 DNA follows: TGTGCCAGCAGCTTATTTTACAGCACCCAAGAGACCCAGTACTTC. This rearrangement joins TRBV7-6 to TRBJ2-5; D call uncertain. The length of the CDR3 is 15 residues. The germline V and J ends were trimmed by 2 bases and 1 base, with 11 bases remaining between them. In germline, CDR1 is SGHVS, CDR2 FNYEAQ. The full variable domain, rest sourced from reference TRBV7-6 and TRBJ2-5, is GAGVSQSPRYKVTKRGQDVALRCDPISGHVSLYWYRQALGQGPEFLTYFNYEAQQDKSGLPNDRFSAERPEGSISTLTIQRTEQRDSAMYRCASSLFYSTQETQYFGPGTRLLVL.

The V gene is TRBV29-1, the J gene TRBJ2-1, with D possibly TRBD2 on 5 matching bases. In germline, CDR1 is SQVTM, CDR2 ANQGSEA. V lost 7 bases and J 2 bases, leaving 18 bases between the germline ends. CDR3 length equals 15 residues. CDR3 residues: CSAAPPLGAYNEQFF. In DNA form, the CDR3 reads TGCAGCGCCGCCCCTCCTCTCGGGGCCTACAATGAGCAGTTCTTC.

The CDR3 loop reads CASSDRGLENIQYF. The CDR3 DNA reads as TGTGCCAGCAGTGACAGGGGGCTAGAAAACATTCAGTACTTC. The chain recombines TRBV14 with TRBJ2-4; 10 bases line up with TRBD1. With 6 bases clipped from V and 5 bases from J, the junction kept 4 bases outside the gene matches. This CDR3 spans 14 amino acids. The germline gives CDR1 SGHDN, CDR2 FVKESK. The variable domain in full, completed from reference TRBV14 and TRBJ2-4, reads EAGVTQFPSHSVIEKGQTVTLRCDPISGHDNLYWYRRVMGKEIKFLLHFVKESKQDESGMPNNRFLAERTGGTYSTLKVQPAELEDSGVYFCASSDRGLENIQYFGAGTRLSVL.

The V and J genes are TRBV10-2 and TRBJ2-1; D is ambiguous. Trimming stripped 3 bases from V and 0 bases from J, with 12 bases between. CDR3 length: 16 residues. Looked up from germline, CDR1 is WSHSY and CDR2 is SAAADI. CDR3 sequence (DNA): TGCGCCAGCAGTGATACTGTAAAGAGCTCCTACAATGAGCAGTTCTTC. Translated: CASSDTVKSSYNEQFF.

The rearrangement links TRBV7-6 to TRBJ2-5; TRBD2 matches 8 bases. This CDR3 region has 15 residues. V lost 3 bases, J lost 5 bases, and 8 bases stayed unmatched. Per the germline V gene, CDR1 is SGHVS and CDR2 is FNYEAQ. The CDR3, as DNA: TGTGCCAGCAGCTTCGCGGGGGGCCGGGGGGAGACCCAGTACTTC. Amino acids: CASSFAGGRGETQYF.

The chain joins TRBV6-1 to TRBJ2-5; TRBD2 aligns across 11 bases. The CDR3 extends over 16 amino acids. Germline values: CDR1 MNHNS, CDR2 SASEGT. J was trimmed by 3 bases and V by 0 bases; bases with no gene match: 3. CDR3 coding DNA: TGTGCCAGCAGTGAAGCAGGGACTAGCGGAGAAGAGACCCAGTACTTC. This codes for CASSEAGTSGEETQYF.

The V call is TRBV12-5, the J call TRBJ2-5; D ambiguous. The CDR3 loop spans 17 amino acids. Germline V lookup: CDR1 LGHNT, CDR2 FRNRAP. Trimming took 0 bases from V and 4 from J, leaving 18 bases between them. CDR3 in DNA: TGTGCTAGTGGTTTGGTCCTGGTCGACCGCTTGTCAGAGACCCAGTACTTC. Encoded protein: CASGLVLVDRLSETQYF.

This clonotype has a count of ten or more. This chain links TRBV27 with TRBJ2-7, with 11 bases lining up with TRBD1. The V segment lost 6 bases and the J segment 3 bases; nucleotides outside the gene matches: 4. The CDR3 sequence is 14 residues long. Germline V gene lookup returns CDR1 MNHEY and CDR2 SMNVEV (reference sequence). CDR3 loop: CASSPGTGGYEQYV. CDR3 sequence (DNA): TGTGCCAGCAGCCCCGGGACAGGGGGCTACGAGCAGTACGTC.